Listed below are T cell receptor beta chains from one sample, sequenced in a study of T cell responses to AZD1222 COVID-19 vaccine. Measured with immunoSEQ multiplex PCR; TCRdb has only the in-frame clones, and not every one. The sample lists 150,000 to 200,000 clones, almost 95% occurring once. The sample consisted of peripheral blood, taken on day 0 of AZD1222 vaccination. The receptors were gathered from an adult in good health. The conserved cysteine and the conserved F or W are not part of the CDR3 here.

>TRBJ1-1|TRBV29-1
SVSYRLRQGDTEAF
>TRBJ2-1|TRBV12-5
ASGLRTSWSNEQF
>TRBJ2-7|TRBV18
ASSPPRTSGNYYEQY
>TRBJ2-4|TRBV21-1
ARSFVRAKNIQY
>TRBJ2-2|TRBV2
ASSKGLAGASTGELF
>TRBJ1-5|TRBV19
ASSIWAGHSNQPQH
>TRBJ1-1|TRBV6-2/TRBV6-3
ASSYKARVNTEAF
>TRBJ2-1|TRBV28
ATGQRNEQF
>TRBJ2-1|TRBV7-8
ASSLVLAGVLF
>TRBJ1-5|TRBV6-5
ASSYSAIQGQPQH
>TRBJ2-1|TRBV29-1
SVVQRGNNEQF
>TRBJ2-1|TRBV28
ASARPDRFSSNEQF
>TRBJ2-7|TRBV10-3
AISESTIYEQY
>TRBJ1-2|TRBV5-4
ASSLVGASGYT
>TRBJ1-1|TRBV10-3
AISDRWNTEAF
>TRBJ2-7|TRBV7-9
ASSLAGNYEQY
>TRBJ1-1|TRBV2
ARAGIPFEGAF
>TRBJ2-7|TRBV5-1
ASSRTPGTAYEQY
>TRBJ2-2|TRBV6-2/TRBV6-3
ASSYVWQGNTGELF
>TRBJ1-4|TRBV10-1
ASRWTGRGNEKLF
>TRBJ1-5|TRBV18
ASSPSGGGAGQPQH
>TRBJ2-1|TRBV7-9
ASTLGGGSNEQF
>TRBJ2-1|TRBV2
ASRETGTNNEQF
>TRBJ1-2|TRBV6-5
ASSRGANYGYT
>TRBJ1-2|TRBV6-5
ASSWTGDPGYGYT
>TRBJ2-7|TRBV7-3
ASSSAGQGAHEQY
>TRBJ2-3|TRBV7-6
ASSRPTSGSTDTQY
>TRBJ1-6|TRBV5-1
ASSLDASNSPLH
>TRBJ2-7|TRBV7-3
ASSLRLAGASYEQY
>TRBJ2-2|TRBV7-2
ASSLFGTRSDGELF
>TRBJ2-7|TRBV27
ASSQTQTSRNHEQY
>TRBJ2-1|TRBV7-9
ASSPPRDLYNEQF
>TRBJ2-6|TRBV28
ASSLYVGVGSGANVLT
>TRBJ2-7|TRBV5-1
ASSPAKGLAGDEQY
>TRBJ1-6|TRBV2
ASREDSLNSPLH
>TRBJ2-5|TRBV11-2
ASSLDRTSAKETQY
>TRBJ1-4|TRBV9
ASSERGSSGEKLF
>TRBJ1-2|TRBV19
ASSPQGARSYGYT
>TRBJ1-6|TRBV5-8
ASSPRTGGVYSPLH
>TRBJ2-7|TRBV15
ATSRSRDRTYEQY
>TRBJ2-2|TRBV3-1/TRBV3-2
ASSPNPNTGELF
>TRBJ2-3|TRBV7-3
ASSLGAGTSGSRGTDTQY
>TRBJ2-1|TRBV27
ASSLKGGGVPNEQF